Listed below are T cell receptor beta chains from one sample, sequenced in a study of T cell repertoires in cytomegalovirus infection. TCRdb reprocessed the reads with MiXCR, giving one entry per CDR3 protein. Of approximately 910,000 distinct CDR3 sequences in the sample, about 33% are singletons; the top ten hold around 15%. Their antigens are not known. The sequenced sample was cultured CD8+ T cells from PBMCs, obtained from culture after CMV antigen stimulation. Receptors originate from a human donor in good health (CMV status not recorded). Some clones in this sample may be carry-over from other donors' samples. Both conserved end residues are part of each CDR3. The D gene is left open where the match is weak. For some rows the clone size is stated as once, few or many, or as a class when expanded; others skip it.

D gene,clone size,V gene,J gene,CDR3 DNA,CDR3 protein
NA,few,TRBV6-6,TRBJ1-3,TGTGCCAGCAGTTACCGGGACATTCACTCTGGAAACACCATATATTTT,CASSYRDIHSGNTIYF
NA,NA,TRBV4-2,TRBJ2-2,TGTGCCAGCAGCCAAGAGAGGGCGAACACCGGGGAGCTGTTTTTT,CASSQERANTGELFF
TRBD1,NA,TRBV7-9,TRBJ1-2,TGTGCCAGCAGCTATTTTCCAAGACAGGGGGATAACTATGGCTACACCTTC,CASSYFPRQGDNYGYTF
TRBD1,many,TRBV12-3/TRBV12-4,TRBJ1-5,TGTGCCAGCAGGGACGGGACAGCGGACCCGGGTCAGCCCCAGCATTTT,CASRDGTADPGQPQHF
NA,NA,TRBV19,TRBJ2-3,TGTGCCAGTAGCGGGGAAGCAGATACGCAGTATTTT,CASSGEADTQYF
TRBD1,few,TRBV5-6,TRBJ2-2,TGTGCCAGCAGCCGGGACAGGGGGTTCGACACCGGGGAGCTGTTTTTT,CASSRDRGFDTGELFF
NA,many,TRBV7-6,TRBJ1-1,TGTGCCAGCAGCCCCCTAGGCGGGGGCGGGGAAGCTTTCTTT,CASSPLGGGGEAFF
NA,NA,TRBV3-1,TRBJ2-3,TGTGCCAACAGCCAAGCGGGAGATACGCAGTATTTT,CANSQAGDTQYF
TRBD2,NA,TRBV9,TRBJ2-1,TGTGCCAGCAACATGGGACTACACAATGAGCAGTTCTTC,CASNMGLHNEQFF
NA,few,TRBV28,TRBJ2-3,TGTGCCAGCAGTTTAGCTGCGGGCTCCTGGGGAGATACGCAGTATTTT,CASSLAAGSWGDTQYF
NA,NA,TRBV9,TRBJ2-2,TGTGCCAGCAGCACCAGCACTCGCCCTAGCACCGGGGAGCTGTTTTTT,CASSTSTRPSTGELFF
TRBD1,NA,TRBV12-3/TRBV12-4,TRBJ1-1,TGTGCCAGCAGGTTTGGGACAGACACTGAAGCTTTCTTT,CASRFGTDTEAFF
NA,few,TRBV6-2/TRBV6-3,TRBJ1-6,TGTGCCAGCAGTTATGGGTCACCCCTCCACTTT,CASSYGSPLHF
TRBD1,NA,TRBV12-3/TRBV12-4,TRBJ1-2,TGTGCCAGCAGTTCCAGGGACAGGGGGATCTATGGCTACACCTTC,CASSSRDRGIYGYTF
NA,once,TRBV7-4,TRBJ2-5,TGTGCCAGCAGCCCGGAGCCTCGGGAGACCCTGTACTTC,CASSPEPRETLYF
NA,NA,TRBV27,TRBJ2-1,TGTGCCAGCAGCACAGGGACCCCCTACAATGAGCAGTTCTTC,CASSTGTPYNEQFF
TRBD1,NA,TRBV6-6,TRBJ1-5,TGTGCCAGCAGCTTCGGACAGGGAAACAAACGATGGTACGGCCAGCCCCAGCATTTT,CASSFGQGNKRWYGQPQHF